This TCR beta chain was captured in a study of patients with pleural tuberculosis (dated by TCRdb to between 2012 and 2015). Instrument used: Illumina Genome Analyzer IIx. Starting from the raw public reads, TCRdb applied fastp trimming at Q25, assembled clones with MiXCR and retained in-frame beta chains. All rows with the same CDR3 protein become a single entry with the most common DNA and genes. The sample data list some 48,000 distinct CDR3 sequences, and approximately 7.5% of these were observed just once. The top ten constitute 15% to 20% of the sample. As for this clonotype: Its binding antigen is unknown. No much larger clone is present one base from it, and per-base qualities are unavailable.

The germline V gene sets CDR1 to SQVTM and CDR2 to ANQGSEA. The V end loses 6 bases and the J end loses 3 bases, and a stretch of 10 bases separates them. The CDR3 goes from the cysteine to the phenylalanine over 12 residues. The CDR3 DNA has 36 bases and is translated from base 1. This receptor was taken from a human donor with pleural tuberculosis. The chain uses TRBV29-1 and TRBJ2-3; the D gene cannot be named for sure. CDR3 protein: CSVLWGTDTQYF. DNA sequence: TGCAGCGTCCTCTGGGGAACAGATACGCAGTATTTT.